This record concerns one T cell receptor (beta chain) sequence. The sample is drawn from a study of blood T cells in healthy people across ages. The CDR3 runs to 14 residues. V was clipped by 3 bases and J by 12 bases, with 21 bases between them. For the second PCR, which ran for 7 to 11 cycles, a sample-barcoded 5' primer and a J-beta primer mix were used. TCRdb re-derived calls from the 5' RACE reads in MiXCR, one entry per CDR3 protein. Among 700,000 to 850,000 distinct CDR3 sequences listed, about 55% were seen once. The genes are TRBV12-3 or TRBV12-4 and TRBJ2-7; D not certain. The source is a man older than 75 in good health. The sequenced sample consisted of blood. The CDR3 bases are TGTGCCAGCAGTTTGATGGCTGGCGCAGAGACCCTGTACTTC. Translating it yields CASSLMAGAETLYF.